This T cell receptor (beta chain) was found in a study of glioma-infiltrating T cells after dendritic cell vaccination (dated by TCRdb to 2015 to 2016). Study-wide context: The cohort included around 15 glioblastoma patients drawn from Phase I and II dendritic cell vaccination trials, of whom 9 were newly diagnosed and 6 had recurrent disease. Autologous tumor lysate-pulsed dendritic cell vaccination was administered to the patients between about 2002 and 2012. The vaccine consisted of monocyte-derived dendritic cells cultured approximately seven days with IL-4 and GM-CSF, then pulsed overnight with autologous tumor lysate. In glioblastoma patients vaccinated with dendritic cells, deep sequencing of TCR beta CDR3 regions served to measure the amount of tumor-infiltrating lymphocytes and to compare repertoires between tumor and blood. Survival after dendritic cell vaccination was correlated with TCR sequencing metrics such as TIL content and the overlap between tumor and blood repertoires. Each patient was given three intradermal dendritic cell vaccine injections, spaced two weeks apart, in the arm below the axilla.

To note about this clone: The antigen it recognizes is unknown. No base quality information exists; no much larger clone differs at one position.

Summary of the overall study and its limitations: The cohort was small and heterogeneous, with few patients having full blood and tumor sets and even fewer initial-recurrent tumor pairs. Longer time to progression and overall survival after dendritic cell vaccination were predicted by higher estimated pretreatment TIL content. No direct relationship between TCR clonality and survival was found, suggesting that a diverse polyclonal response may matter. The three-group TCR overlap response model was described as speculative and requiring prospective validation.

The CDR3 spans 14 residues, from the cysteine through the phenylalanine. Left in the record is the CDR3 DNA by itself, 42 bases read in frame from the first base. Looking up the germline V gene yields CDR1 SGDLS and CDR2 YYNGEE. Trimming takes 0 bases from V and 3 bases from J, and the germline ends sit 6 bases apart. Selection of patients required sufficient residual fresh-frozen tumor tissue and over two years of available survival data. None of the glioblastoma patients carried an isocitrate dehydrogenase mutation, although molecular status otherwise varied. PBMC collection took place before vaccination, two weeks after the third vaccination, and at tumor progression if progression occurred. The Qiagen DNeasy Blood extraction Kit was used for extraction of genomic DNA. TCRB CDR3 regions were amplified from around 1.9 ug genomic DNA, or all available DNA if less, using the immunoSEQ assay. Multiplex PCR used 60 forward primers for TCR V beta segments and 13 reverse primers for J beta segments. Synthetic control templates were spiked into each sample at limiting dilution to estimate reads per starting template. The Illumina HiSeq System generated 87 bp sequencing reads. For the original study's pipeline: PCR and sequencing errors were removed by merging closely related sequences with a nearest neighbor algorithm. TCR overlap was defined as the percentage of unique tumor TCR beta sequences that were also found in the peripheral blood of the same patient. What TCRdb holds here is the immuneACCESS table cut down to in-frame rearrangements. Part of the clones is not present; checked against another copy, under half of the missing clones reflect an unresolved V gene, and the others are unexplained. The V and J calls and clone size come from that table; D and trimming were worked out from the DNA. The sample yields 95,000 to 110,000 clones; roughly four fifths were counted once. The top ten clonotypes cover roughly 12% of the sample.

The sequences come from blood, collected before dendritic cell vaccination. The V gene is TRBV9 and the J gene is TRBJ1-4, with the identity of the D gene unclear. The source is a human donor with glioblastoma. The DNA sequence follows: TGTGCCAGCAGCGTAGGTAGCTCTAATGAAAAACTGTTTTTT. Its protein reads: CASSVGSSNEKLFF. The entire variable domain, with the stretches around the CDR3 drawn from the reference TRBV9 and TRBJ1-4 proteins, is DSGVTQTPKHLITATGQRVTLRCSPRSGDLSVYWYQQSLDQGLQFLIQYYNGEERAKGNILERFSAQQFPDLHSELNLSSLELGDSALYFCASSVGSSNEKLFFGSGTQLSVL.